A selection of T cell receptor beta chains follows, all from one sample in a study of blood T cell repertoires in COVID-19. TCRdb keeps only in-frame clones here, not all; method: immunoSEQ multiplex PCR. The sample has 50,000 to 80,000 clones, about nine tenths seen once; the top ten hold about 40%. The source material was peripheral blood. Receptor source: a woman aged 55 to 70 with COVID-19, enrolled during active disease. Both conserved end residues are trimmed from each CDR3.

TRBV27	TRBJ2-1	ASRHQVNNEQF
TRBV5-1	TRBJ1-1	ASSSNPGGGNTEAF
TRBV5-1	TRBJ1-1	ASSLVPTVDTEAF
TRBV21-1	TRBJ1-1	ASRKRRTERTRGTEAF
TRBV9	TRBJ2-2	ASSGREGTNTGELF
TRBV28	TRBJ2-5	ASSSMILAGSKETQY
TRBV19	TRBJ1-1	ASKKVRTGSGITEAF
TRBV19	TRBJ1-2	ASSVTANYGYT
TRBV6-5	TRBJ1-5	ASSYSVTGDQPQH
TRBV9	TRBJ1-3	ASSVNPEAGNTIY
TRBV24-1	TRBJ2-2	ATGGAGELF
TRBV6-6	TRBJ1-1	ASSYGDWGPTEAF